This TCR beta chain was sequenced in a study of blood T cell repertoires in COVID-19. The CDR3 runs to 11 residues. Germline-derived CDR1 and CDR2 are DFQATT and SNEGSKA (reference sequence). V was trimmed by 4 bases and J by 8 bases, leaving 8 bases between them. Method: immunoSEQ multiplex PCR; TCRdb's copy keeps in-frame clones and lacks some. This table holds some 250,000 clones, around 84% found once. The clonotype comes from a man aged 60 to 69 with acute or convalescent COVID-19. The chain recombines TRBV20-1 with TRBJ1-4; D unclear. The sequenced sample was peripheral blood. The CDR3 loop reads CSAIAGEKLFF. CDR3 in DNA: TGCAGTGCTATAGCGGGAGAAAAACTGTTTTTT.